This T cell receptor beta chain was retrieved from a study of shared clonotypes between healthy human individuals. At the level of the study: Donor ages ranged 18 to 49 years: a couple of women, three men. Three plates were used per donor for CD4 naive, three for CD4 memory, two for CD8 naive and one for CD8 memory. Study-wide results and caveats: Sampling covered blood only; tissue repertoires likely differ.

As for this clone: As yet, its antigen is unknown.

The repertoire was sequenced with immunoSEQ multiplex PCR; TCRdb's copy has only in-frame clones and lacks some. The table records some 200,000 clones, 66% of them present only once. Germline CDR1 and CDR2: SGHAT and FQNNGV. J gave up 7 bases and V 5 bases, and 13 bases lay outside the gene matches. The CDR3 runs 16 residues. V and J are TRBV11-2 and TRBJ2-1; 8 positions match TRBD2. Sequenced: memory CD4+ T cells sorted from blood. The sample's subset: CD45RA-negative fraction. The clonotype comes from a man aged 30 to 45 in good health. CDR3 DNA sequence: TGTGCCAGCAGCCCCCGTAGTAGCGGGGTATCTAATGAGCAGTTCTTC. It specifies CASSPRSSGVSNEQFF.